The following is a T cell receptor (beta chain) sequence with its context. Its specific antigen is unknown. Base qualities are missing; no much larger clone stands one base away. The CDR3 regions of human TCRbeta chains were subjected to immunosequencing. In the source study's methods: TCRs in the repertoires were matched against a reference library of SARS-CoV-2-specific TCRs that had been generated with the MIRA antigen-specificity platform. Breadth meant the fraction of unique TCRs that were SARS-CoV-2-associated, whereas depth meant the fraction of total T cells that were SARS-CoV-2-associated. Each spike-specific TCR was assigned to its reactive spike region and to a CD4 or CD8 class using the MIRA data. Log10-transformed breadth and depth values were compared by one-way ANOVA with Sidak's multiple comparisons tests. The immuneACCESS repertoire file appears here via TCRdb, limited to in-frame rearrangements. These files lack a portion of the clones; in checked studies, under half of the deficit traces to unresolved V genes, and the cause of the others is not known. The V and J calls and clone size come from that table; D and trimming were worked out from the DNA. The sample data list 150,000 to 200,000 clones, and roughly 93% of these were observed just once. The ten largest make up around 4.3% of the sample.

These data originate in a study of T cell responses to AZD1222 COVID-19 vaccine (dated by TCRdb to 2020 to 2023). At the level of the whole study: AZD1222 recipients whose second dose came at about 4 weeks and those whose second dose came at about 12 weeks were combined into one group, since spike-specific TCR depth and breadth did not differ between the two schedules. TCR sequencing covered fewer than 250 trial participants: 207 given two doses of AZD1222 and around 25 given two doses of MenACWY control vaccine. Enrollment into the trials was organized by age into subgroups of 18-55, 56-69 and 70-plus years, and those subgroups contained roughly 150, 30 and 60 TCR-sequenced participants, respectively. The research as a whole found: After two AZD1222 doses, both the breadth and the depth of spike-specific TCRs were significantly higher than at day 0 and than in MenACWY recipients. In the small 56-69-year group, the increase in depth fell short of significance, most likely because of low power. Only a handful of AZD1222 recipients were SARS-CoV-2 seropositive at baseline, limiting conclusions about previously exposed vaccinees. Because no samples from the day 14 peak response were available, repertoires could be characterized only after the peak T cell response. Most participants were white British and females outnumbered males, and the authors suggested that clonal diversity may have been underestimated. Vaccine-associated CD4 TCRs spanned the whole spike protein, with dominant responses in regions 160-218 and 743-854. Reportedly, almost half of the unique spike-specific TCRs recognized epitopes lying outside the regions that are mutated in the B.1.351 and B.1.1.7 variants.

V lost 3 bases and J lost 4 bases; the stretch between them is 12 bases long. Measured from the cysteine to the phenylalanine, the CDR3 is 14 residues long. The kept DNA is CDR3 alone, 42 bases in frame from the first base. From a lookup of the germline V gene, CDR1 and CDR2 are KGHSH and LQKENI. According to the study, the label for this sample's time point signals: baseline before first vaccination. Vaccinee samples were obtained from the UK trials COV001 and COV002, which included a single-blind randomized controlled phase 2/3 trial of AZD1222 (ChAdOx1 nCoV-19) in healthy adults. For TCRbeta chain sequencing, PBMC samples from trial participants were taken at day 0 and at day 28 after the second dose.

The TCR originated in an adult in good health. Rearrangement joined TRBV18 to TRBJ2-5; the D gene remains uncertain. The material was peripheral blood, obtained on day 0 of AZD1222 vaccination. The CDR3 amino acid sequence is: CASSPPSVGETQYF. The bases read TGTGCCAGCTCACCCCCCAGCGTGGGAGAGACCCAGTACTTC.